The entry that follows covers one TCR beta chain sequence. This sample stems from a study of shared clonotypes between healthy human individuals. The CDR3 loop spans 16 amino acids. Trimming stripped 5 bases from V and 0 bases from J, with 18 bases between. Germline V gene sequence: CDR1 SGHNT, CDR2 YYREEE (reference sequence). Sequencing was performed with immunoSEQ multiplex PCR; in TCRdb, only in-frame clones are kept and a portion is missing. The sample holds 1.4 million to 1.5 million clones, 96% seen once. Sequences were obtained from naive CD4+ T cells sorted from blood. The subset here: CD45RA+ positively selected. This clonotype was obtained from a man aged 30-40 years in good health. J is TRBJ2-7 and V is TRBV5-4; D could derive from TRBD1 or TRBD2 (6 bases each). CDR3 sequence: CASSWGLRRVSYEQYF. The CDR3 nucleotides read TGTGCCAGCAGTTGGGGGCTGCGGAGGGTCTCCTACGAGCAGTACTTC.